The entry that follows covers one T cell receptor beta chain sequence. What it recognizes is unknown. The data were obtained in a study of T cell repertoires in cytomegalovirus infection. Study information: CMV epitopes in the study were HLA-C-restricted (recently identified) and HLA-B-restricted (well studied). An indication of both CMV infection and matching HLA type came from public TCR beta signatures.

The study's findings and limits: HLA-C-restricted CMV-specific TCR beta clonotypes were dominant in the ex vivo response. Based on cumulative public TCR beta family frequency, carriers of CMV plus the relevant HLA were identified.

MiXCR was run by TCRdb on the reads, yielding one entry per CDR3 protein. This table holds about 570,000 distinct CDR3 sequences, 40% found once. This TCR was recovered from a human donor in good health (CMV status not recorded). Some clones in this sample may be carry-over from other donors' samples. The material was cultured PBMCs, obtained from culture after CMV antigen stimulation.

The CDR3 region is CAISEQGTLEAFF. The CDR3 nucleotides read TGTGCCATCAGTGAGCAGGGGACCCTTGAAGCTTTCTTT. The gene calls are TRBV10-3 and TRBJ1-1, with D perhaps TRBD1 (6 bases). Germline loops: CDR1 ENHRY, CDR2 SYGVKD. The CDR3 spans 13 residues. V shed 2 bases and J shed 7 bases, with 11 bases lying between them.